The clone carrying this TCR beta chain was detected ten times or more. What it binds is unknown. TCRdb fed the reads into MiXCR, producing one record per CDR3 protein. The sample yields around 630,000 distinct CDR3 sequences, roughly 24% seen once. The sample is drawn from a study of T cell repertoires in cytomegalovirus infection. Study summary: Based on public TCR beta signatures, there were indications of CMV infection and of a matching HLA type. Findings and limits, study-wide: Clonotype analysis showed dominance of the ex vivo response by HLA-C-restricted CMV-specific TCR beta clonotypes.

This CDR3 is built from 13 residues. V was trimmed by 3 bases and J by 6 bases, leaving 9 bases between them. Germline V CDR1 and CDR2: MNHEY, SMNVEV (reference sequence). Material: CD8+ T cells from PBMCs. This sequence was found in a human donor in good health (CMV status not recorded). Some clones in this sample may be carry-over from other donors' samples. The chain couples TRBV27 to TRBJ2-1; D tentatively fits TRBD1 or TRBD2 (5 bases each). The CDR3 region has the DNA TGTGCCAGCAGTTTGTCGGGGCTCAATGAGCAGTTCTTC. Translating it yields CASSLSGLNEQFF.